The subject of this entry is one TCR beta chain. Antigen: not known. The data originate from a study of PD-1 blockade in classical Hodgkin lymphoma. The data were produced by immunoSEQ multiplex PCR, yet TCRdb's version contains in-frame clones alone and is incomplete. The table lists tens of thousands of clones, approximately 80% of them singletons. Germline CDR1 reads SNHLY; CDR2 reads FYNNEI. V shed 6 bases and J shed 5 bases, with 16 bases lying between them. This CDR3 is built from 14 residues. Overall study results and limits: Differences between repertoires have undefined causes, possibly disease activity or prior therapy. Diversity similar to that of newly diagnosed patients was seen at baseline in complete responders.

This sample's time point: cycle 4 day 1 (C4D1), after five to seven weeks of nivolumab. With no exception, relapse followed autologous stem cell transplantation in all patients, and brentuximab vedotin exposure varied. The chain is built from TRBV2 and TRBJ2-5; D is perhaps TRBD1 (5 bases). The receptor's source is a human donor with classical Hodgkin lymphoma. The sequenced sample was peripheral blood mononuclear cells (PBMCs), obtained before the fourth cycle of nivolumab. This CDR3 reads CASRGWAGRETQYF. CDR3 coding DNA: TGTGCCAGCAGGGGGTGGGCAGGGCGCGAGACCCAGTACTTC.